This is a list of T cell receptor beta chains from one sample in a study of CD8+CD57+ T cells in acquired aplastic anemia. MiXCR, applied by TCRdb to the reads, yields one record per CDR3 protein. The sample consists of around 180,000 distinct CDR3 sequences, 55% to 70% of them appearing once. Material: sorted CD4+, CD8+, or CD8+CD57+ T cells (not recorded which) from PBMCs. The receptors here all came from a human donor in good health. Both conserved end residues are part of each CDR3. D genes are given only for firm matches. Clone size is not always given. Where it is, it says once, few, many or a class for expanded clones.

J: TRBJ2-7; V: TRBV7-9; D: NA; size: NA; CDR3: CASQILEGPSYEQYF; DNA: TGTGCCAGCCAAATCTTGGAGGGGCCCTCCTACGAGCAGTACTTC
J: TRBJ1-2; V: TRBV15; D: NA; size: NA; CDR3: CATSRVVGNYGYTF; DNA: TGTGCCACCAGCAGAGTCGTAGGGAACTATGGCTACACCTTC
J: TRBJ2-3; V: TRBV30; D: TRBD1; size: many; CDR3: CAWWTGIGTDTQYF; DNA: TGTGCCTGGTGGACAGGTATTGGTACAGATACGCAGTATTTT
J: TRBJ2-3; V: TRBV7-9; D: NA; size: many; CDR3: CASSPHLDSSTDTQYF; DNA: TGTGCCAGCAGCCCTCACTTGGACAGTTCCACAGATACGCAGTATTTT
J: TRBJ2-5; V: TRBV10-2; D: TRBD2; size: NA; CDR3: CASSYLAAGAAHQETKYF; DNA: TGTGCCAGCAGTTACCTAGCCGCGGGAGCGGCCCACCAAGAGACCAAGTACTTC
J: TRBJ1-2; V: TRBV2; D: NA; size: few; CDR3: CASDVRGGYGYTF; DNA: TGTGCCAGCGATGTAAGGGGGGGCTATGGCTACACCTTC
J: TRBJ2-1; V: TRBV6-5; D: NA; size: many; CDR3: CASSYLAGAHEQFF; DNA: TGTGCCAGCAGTTACCTAGCCGGAGCGCATGAGCAGTTCTTC
J: TRBJ1-6; V: TRBV2; D: NA; size: few; CDR3: CASRAGSSPLHF; DNA: TGTGCCAGCAGGGCGGGGAGTTCACCCCTCCACTTT
J: TRBJ1-1; V: TRBV29-1; D: NA; size: many; CDR3: CSVEDRGWGTEAFF; DNA: TGCAGCGTTGAAGACAGGGGATGGGGGACTGAAGCTTTCTTT
J: TRBJ2-3; V: TRBV2; D: NA; size: once; CDR3: CASSSSDRSTDTQYF; DNA: TGTGCCAGCAGTTCAAGCGACAGGAGCACAGATACGCAGTATTTT
J: TRBJ1-3; V: TRBV30; D: TRBD1; size: many; CDR3: CAWSGDSGNTIYF; DNA: TGTGCCTGGAGTGGGGACAGCGGAAACACCATATATTTT
J: TRBJ1-5; V: TRBV19; D: NA; size: NA; CDR3: CASSADRSPRGNQPQHF; DNA: TGTGCCAGTAGTGCCGACAGGTCCCCCCGAGGAAATCAGCCCCAGCATTTT
J: TRBJ2-5; V: TRBV12-3/TRBV12-4; D: NA; size: many; CDR3: CASSGDRVETQYF; DNA: TGTGCCAGCAGTGGGGATAGGGTAGAGACCCAGTACTTC
J: TRBJ2-5; V: TRBV5-6; D: NA; size: many; CDR3: CASSFREGETQYF; DNA: TGTGCCAGCAGCTTCCGTGAAGGAGAGACCCAGTACTTC
J: TRBJ2-2; V: TRBV7-9; D: NA; size: NA; CDR3: CAFGRNQNTGELFF; DNA: TGTGCCTTCGGCCGAAATCAGAACACCGGGGAGCTGTTTTTT
J: TRBJ2-1; V: TRBV7-6; D: TRBD2; size: many; CDR3: CASSLASSGRTHEQFF; DNA: TGTGCCAGCAGCTTAGCCTCCAGCGGGAGGACCCATGAGCAGTTCTTC
J: TRBJ1-2; V: TRBV7-6; D: NA; size: NA; CDR3: CASSPSAAAGSGYTF; DNA: TGTGCCAGCAGCCCATCCGCGGCGGCGGGCAGTGGCTACACCTTC
J: TRBJ1-2; V: TRBV7-9; D: NA; size: NA; CDR3: CASSLPGAGNYGYTF; DNA: TGTGCCAGCAGCTTACCTGGGGCGGGGAACTATGGCTACACCTTC
J: TRBJ2-5; V: TRBV24-1; D: NA; size: once; CDR3: CATSGQLGQETQYF; DNA: TGTGCCACCAGTGGTCAACTAGGACAAGAGACCCAGTACTTC
J: TRBJ2-7; V: TRBV10-3; D: TRBD1; size: NA; CDR3: CAISVGTGGSYEQYF; DNA: TGTGCCATCAGCGTCGGGACAGGGGGCTCCTACGAGCAGTACTTC
J: TRBJ1-1; V: TRBV12-3/TRBV12-4; D: NA; size: many; CDR3: CASSSDERAEAFF; DNA: TGTGCCAGCAGTTCGGACGAGAGGGCTGAAGCTTTCTTT
J: TRBJ2-4; V: TRBV20-1; D: NA; size: many; CDR3: CSATSLAKNIQYF; DNA: TGCAGTGCCACGTCTTTAGCCAAAAACATTCAGTACTTC
J: TRBJ1-2; V: TRBV5-1; D: TRBD1; size: many; CDR3: CASSLRGQLGPNYGYTF; DNA: TGCGCCAGCAGCTTGAGGGGACAGCTCGGGCCTAACTATGGCTACACCTTC
J: TRBJ2-4; V: TRBV20-1; D: NA; size: NA; CDR3: CSASRTDGGYIQYF; DNA: TGCAGTGCTAGCCGGACTGACGGAGGGTACATTCAGTACTTC
J: TRBJ1-1; V: TRBV9; D: NA; size: once; CDR3: CASSPEVPEAFF; DNA: TGTGCCAGCAGTCCAGAGGTTCCTGAAGCTTTCTTT
J: TRBJ2-3; V: TRBV2; D: TRBD2; size: few; CDR3: CASSETSGLDTQYF; DNA: TGTGCCAGCAGTGAGACTAGCGGTTTAGATACGCAGTATTTT
J: TRBJ1-3; V: TRBV2; D: NA; size: NA; CDR3: CASSDDLTLSGNTIYF; DNA: TGTGCCAGCAGTGACGACCTTACCCTTTCTGGAAACACCATATATTTT
J: TRBJ2-1; V: TRBV7-7; D: TRBD1; size: few; CDR3: CASSLERTGINEQFF; DNA: TGTGCTAGCAGCTTAGAGCGGACAGGGATAAATGAGCAGTTCTTC
J: TRBJ1-5; V: TRBV30; D: NA; size: NA; CDR3: CAWQEESNQPQHF; DNA: TGTGCCTGGCAAGAGGAAAGCAATCAGCCCCAGCATTTT
J: TRBJ2-7; V: TRBV7-3; D: TRBD2; size: NA; CDR3: CASSFRRGSPYEQYF; DNA: TGTGCCAGCAGCTTCCGTCGCGGGAGCCCCTACGAGCAGTACTTC